Included here is one T cell receptor beta chain sequence, with context. The target of this receptor is not known. The sample holds no much larger clone one base away, and base qualities are not on file. The data derive from a study of shared clonotypes between healthy human individuals (dated by TCRdb to 2020 to 2022). Notes on the research overall: A few men and two women, aged 18 to 49 years, made up the cohort. For each donor, CD4 naive and CD4 memory were each run on three plates, CD8 naive on two plates, and CD8 memory on one plate. Blood TCR repertoires of a handful of healthy adults were deeply sequenced to estimate repertoire size and the extent of clonotype sharing between individuals. Libraries were prepared and TCR repertoires were sequenced by different laboratories using diverse techniques, in order to increase sequencing depth and limit assay-specific biases. Per donor, leukapheresis produced somewhere between about 0.9 and 9.5 billion PBMCs. What the authors observed across the whole study: Sampling was limited to blood, and TCR repertoires in tissue likely differ from TCR repertoires in blood. Clonotypes shared by all four sorted-subset donors showed higher generation probabilities than non-shared clonotypes. Pairwise subsampling indicated that sequencing depth was expected to affect the degree of clonotype sharing among donors. Even with the large sequencing depth, rarefaction of the sorted-subset datasets indicated that sequencing was incomplete. Because the study included only a small number of donors, the genetic and exposure-history diversity represented was limited. When a few donors were compared, the shared fraction of clonotypes was approximately 5% for naive CD4, 3.5% for naive CD8, about 2.4% for memory CD4, and under 0.5% for memory CD8. Larger estimated clonotype richness was generally found for naive subsets than for memory subsets.

Healthy HIV-negative adults with no recently reported acute infections or vaccinations were included as donors. Every donor was a Caucasian adult living in Nashville, Tennessee, USA. CD8 memory samples consisted of magnetically selected CD45RO+ cells combined with CCR7-negative CD45RA+ effector memory (TemRA) cells. After blood collection by leukapheresis, PBMCs were isolated using Ficoll-Histopaque density gradient centrifugation and then cryopreserved in the vapor phase of liquid nitrogen. Analytical flow cytometry was used to check the purity and quantity of every magnetically sorted T cell population. Genomic DNA was isolated from each sorted fraction and quantified by UV absorbance on a Nanodrop 2000c. The CDR3 sequence holds 16 residues, the cysteine and phenylalanine included. Left in the record is the CDR3 DNA by itself, 48 bases read in frame from the first base. The germline V gene specifies SQVTM as CDR1 and ANQGSEA as CDR2. V sheds 1 base and J sheds 2 bases, leaving 16 bases between their ends.

Using the deep immunoSEQ assay, TCR CDR3 regions were amplified from genomic DNA by multiplex PCR. Extracted genomic DNA from each cell subset was spread evenly across all wells of several immunoSEQ 96-well plates, with each plate serving as a replicate. For sorted subsets, roughly 0.2 ug genomic DNA, equal to tens of thousands of T cell genomes, was loaded into each replicate PCR. Purified libraries were measured with a Qubit 3.0 fluorometer, size-checked on a Bioanalyzer 2100, and measured again with the KAPA Library Quantification kit. A separate single-read 150-cycle Illumina NextSeq 550 flow cell was used to sequence each immunoSEQ 96-well plate. The source study handled its data this way. Because only junctional sequences without quality scores were contained in the immunoSEQ output, filtering matching that applied to full-length reads could not be performed. To assign V/J genes and CDR3, sequences were annotated against IMGT germline references using PyIR, a Python wrapper for IgBLAST v1.9. Any read was removed if the V/J assignment was weak (E-value above 1e-6), the CDR3 was missing, or the read contained stop codons, out-of-frame junctions, or ambiguous translated residues. V3J clonotypes were defined as sequences sharing an identical inferred V gene, J gene, and CDR3 amino acid sequence. The percentage overlap between two repertoires was calculated by dividing the number of shared unique clonotypes by the size of the smaller repertoire. Three approaches were used to assess repertoire richness: RTK rarefaction, the Chao1 estimator, and Recon v2.1 estimates of unobserved clonotypes. OLGA was used to compute generation probabilities for all TCRbeta clonotypes that the gDNA method yielded from a handful of donors. TCRdb re-hosts the immuneACCESS table, in-frame sequences only. Its copies lack some clones; in the studies checked, an unresolved V gene accounts for under half of them, and the cause for the rest is not known. Clonal size and the V and J genes are those of that table, whereas D and trimming came from the DNA. The sample data list more than 550,000 clones, and roughly 91% of these were observed just once. Of the sample, approximately 35% is held by the ten largest clones.

The source is a man in his late teens or twenties in good health. Some clones in this sample may be carry-over from other donors' samples. Sequenced sample: memory CD8+ T cells from PBMCs. The cell subset or site label on this specimen signifies: CD45RO+ cells pooled with CCR7-negative TemRA cells. The chain joins TRBV29-1 to TRBJ2-3; the D gene is perhaps TRBD2, from 5 matching bases. CDR3 region: CSVEGGERTITDTQYF. The sequenced DNA: TGCAGCGTTGAAGGCGGAGAGCGGACGATCACAGATACGCAGTATTTT.